The rows below give T cell receptor beta chains drawn from one sample of a study of cytomegalovirus exposure and HLA in healthy donors. Data came from immunoSEQ multiplex PCR; TCRdb stores just in-frame clones and leaves some out. The sample consists of about 84,000 clones, roughly 64% of them appearing once. Sequenced input: PBMCs. The receptors shown here come from a woman aged 35 to 49 in good health and CMV-seropositive. Both conserved end residues are part of each CDR3. The D gene is left open where the match is weak. Part of the rows lack a size; the others show once, few, many or a class for expanded clones.

J	V	D	size	DNA	CDR3
TRBJ1-5	TRBV7-2	.	.	TGTGCCAGCAGCTTATGGGCAGATAGCAATCAGCCCCAGCATTTT	CASSLWADSNQPQHF
TRBJ2-5	TRBV10-2	.	.	TGCGCCAGCGTTAACCGGTCCGAAGAGACCCAGTACTTC	CASVNRSEETQYF
TRBJ2-3	TRBV5-1	TRBD2	.	TGCGCCAGCAGCTTGGGTCAGGGAGGGAACTTAGATACGCAGTATTTT	CASSLGQGGNLDTQYF
TRBJ2-5	TRBV5-1	TRBD1	.	TGCGCCAGCAGTTGGGACAGGGAAGGGGAGACCCAGTACTTC	CASSWDREGETQYF
TRBJ2-1	TRBV27	TRBD2	.	TGTGCCAGCAGTTTGTTTGGGACTAGCTTTAACAATGAGCAGTTCTTC	CASSLFGTSFNNEQFF
TRBJ1-2	TRBV27	.	.	TGTGCCAGCAGTTCCAGACTCCTGAGCTATGGCTACACCTTC	CASSSRLLSYGYTF
TRBJ1-2	TRBV5-1	.	.	TGCGCCAGCAGGTTCCTCGAGGAGGATGGCTACACCTTC	CASRFLEEDGYTF
TRBJ1-1	TRBV28	.	.	TGTGCCAGCAGTTTAAGGTTCGGCAGGTTCACTGAAGCTTTCTTT	CASSLRFGRFTEAFF
TRBJ1-4	TRBV4-2	TRBD1	.	TGTGCCAGCAGCCAAGAAGCGGGCAGGGGGGATGAAAAACTGTTTTTT	CASSQEAGRGDEKLFF
TRBJ1-2	TRBV28	.	.	TGTGCCAGCAGTTTAAGGTCGGGAAGCTATGGCTACACCTTC	CASSLRSGSYGYTF
TRBJ2-4	TRBV13	TRBD2	once	TGTGCCAGCAGCTTGTCGGGGAGGGGCGCCAAAAACATTCAGTACTTC	CASSLSGRGAKNIQYF
TRBJ1-1	TRBV1	.	few	TGCACCAGCAGCCCCCCGGCGGGGTGTTCGAACACTGAAGCTTTCTTT	CTSSPPAGCSNTEAFF
TRBJ2-7	TRBV28	TRBD2	.	TGTGCCAGCAGCAGAGCAAGGACTAGCGGGAGAACCGAGCAGTACTTC	CASSRARTSGRTEQYF
TRBJ1-1	TRBV15	.	few	TGTGCCACCAGCAGAGGGGCACGGGAATCTGAAGCTTTCTTT	CATSRGARESEAFF